The 30 T cell receptor beta chains presented below share a single source sample, sequenced in a study of T-cell memory formation after mild COVID-19. TCRdb re-derived calls from the 5' RACE reads in MiXCR, one entry per CDR3 protein. This sample carries 300,000 or so distinct CDR3 sequences, around 16% of them seen once, and the ten largest clones take approximately 25%. Material: PBMCs or a T cell subset sorted from them (not recorded which). The receptors originated from a young man who had mild COVID-19 (a few samples of this study predate the infection). Cell type and time point are not known.

The V gene is TRBV3-1, the J gene TRBJ2-5; 9 positions agree with TRBD2. V was pared by 4 bases and J by 5 bases, with 8 bases of the junction left unmatched. Germline lookup yields CDR1 LGHDT and CDR2 YNNKEL (reference sequence). The CDR3 covers 15 residues. The CDR3, as DNA: TGTGCCAGCAGCCGAAATAGCGGGGGTCCTGAGACCCAGTACTTC. Its protein product is CASSRNSGGPETQYF.

V gene TRBV12-3 or TRBV12-4 combines with J gene TRBJ2-2, with D perhaps being TRBD1 or TRBD2 (5 bases each). V dropped 4 bases and J dropped 4 bases, with 13 bases sitting between them. CDR3 length: 15 residues. Here the CDR3 DNA reads TGTGCCAGCAGTTCTGGTCGGGGCCGCACCGGGGAGCTGTTTTTT. Translating it yields CASSSGRGRTGELFF.

There are a few counts of this clonotype. The chain combines TRBV7-2 with TRBJ2-2, with D perhaps TRBD1 (5 bases). Germline CDR1 SGHTA, CDR2 FQGNSA. The germline V and J ends were trimmed by 1 base and 2 bases, with 20 bases remaining between them. The CDR3 length is 19 residues. The CDR3 sequence: CASSLVFLGRARNTGELFF. As DNA, the CDR3 is TGTGCCAGCAGCTTAGTTTTTTTGGGCAGGGCGAGAAACACCGGGGAGCTGTTTTTT.

The chain joins TRBV2 to TRBJ2-1; 9 nucleotides agree with TRBD2. The V and J ends lost 6 bases and 0 bases, in that order; junction bases with no gene match: 9. The CDR3 loop spans 17 amino acids. Germline V lookup: CDR1 SNHLY, CDR2 FYNNEI. In nucleotides, the CDR3 is TGTGCCAGCAGAACCCTCGCGGGGGGGATCTCCTACAATGAGCAGTTCTTC. Translating gives CASRTLAGGISYNEQFF.

This clonotype was observed many times. The chain is built from TRBV5-6 and TRBJ1-5; D unresolved. Deletions cut 5 bases from V and 7 bases from J, with 10 bases between. CDR1 and CDR2 from the germline V gene are SGHDT and YYEEEE. CDR3 size: 12 residues. The CDR3 DNA sequence: TGTGCCAGCAGTCTTGGTGCCCAGCCCCAGCATTTT. This sequence encodes CASSLGAQPQHF.

The V and J genes are TRBV11-3 and TRBJ2-2, with 10 nucleotides matching TRBD1. J gave up 6 bases and V 5 bases, and 9 bases lay outside the gene matches. CDR1 is SGHNT, CDR2 YENEEA, per germline. The CDR3 runs to 16 residues. The CDR3 sequence is CASSRLGTGDPGELFF. The CDR3 nucleotides read TGTGCCAGCAGCAGACTTGGGACAGGGGACCCCGGGGAGCTGTTTTTT.

This clonotype appeared many times. This chain joins TRBV11-3 and TRBJ2-7; D not certain. The V gene's germline CDR1 is SGHNT and CDR2 YENEEA. This CDR3 contains 13 residues. V shed 6 bases and J shed 7 bases, with 16 bases lying between them. CDR3 residues: CASSKAVQREQYF. DNA for the CDR3: TGTGCCAGCAGTAAGGCTGTCCAGAGGGAGCAGTACTTC. Full variable domain (outside the CDR3, taken from reference TRBV11-3 and TRBJ2-7): EAGVVQSPRYKIIEKKQPVAFWCNPISGHNTLYWYLQNLGQGPELLIRYENEEAVDDSQLPKDRFSAERLKGVDSTLKIQPAELGDSAVYLCASSKAVQREQYFGPGTRLTVT.

This CDR3 is CASSQVKSGVDTQYF. The CDR3 DNA sequence: TGTGCCAGCAGCCAAGTAAAAAGCGGGGTTGATACGCAGTATTTT. The genes are TRBV3-1 and TRBJ2-3; TRBD2 matches 7 bases. Looked up from germline, CDR1 is LGHDT and CDR2 is YNNKEL (reference sequence). The CDR3 runs to 15 residues. The junction had 7 bases not matched to a gene; V was cut back by 1 base and J by 6 bases.

The chain couples TRBV4-2 to TRBJ2-5; TRBD2 is a possible D gene (6 bases). The CDR3 covers 17 residues. The ends were cut back, 1 base at V and 5 bases at J, with 20 bases in the middle. CDR1 and CDR2 (germline): LGHNA, YNFKEQ. CDR3 loop: CASSQGLRGLSGETQYF. Written as DNA, the CDR3 is TGTGCCAGCAGCCAAGGCCTGCGGGGCCTATCAGGGGAGACCCAGTACTTC.

The chain has TRBV7-8 and TRBJ2-2; the D gene could be TRBD1 or TRBD2 (6 bases each). Germline V lookup: CDR1 SGHVS, CDR2 FQNEAQ. The ends were cut back, 2 bases at V and 7 bases at J, with 14 bases in the middle. The CDR3 extends over 15 amino acids. The CDR3 reads CASSLSGVEGGELFF. DNA for the CDR3: TGTGCCAGCAGCTTATCAGGGGTGGAGGGCGGGGAGCTGTTTTTT.

The J gene is TRBJ2-6, the V gene TRBV18; TRBD1 or TRBD2 may be the D gene (5 bases each). The CDR3 extends over 16 amino acids. V shed 3 bases and J shed 3 bases, with 12 bases lying between them. The germline CDR1 and CDR2 sequences are KGHSH and LQKENI. The CDR3 sequence: CASSPPGTDGANVLTF. CDR3 nucleotide sequence: TGTGCCAGCTCACCCCCGGGGACGGATGGGGCCAACGTCCTGACTTTC.

This clonotype occurred many times. V is TRBV20-1 and J is TRBJ1-1, with D uncertain. The CDR3 is made up of 13 amino acids. The germline V gene encodes CDR1 DFQATT and CDR2 SNEGSKA (reference sequence). V was shortened by 3 bases and J by 11 bases, with 19 bases between the two germline ends. The CDR3 sequence: CSASRPDQTSAFF. CDR3 DNA: TGCAGTGCTAGTCGTCCAGACCAGACGTCGGCTTTCTTT.

The chain uses TRBV10-2 and TRBJ2-7; D remains unclear. V gave up 6 bases and J gave up 0 bases, with 21 bases separating them. CDR1 WSHSY and CDR2 SAAADI come from the germline V gene. The CDR3 spans 17 residues. The DNA of the CDR3 is TGCGCCAGCAGCGTTTTTGTTTCCGTCGCAGCCTCCTACGAGCAGTACTTC. This sequence encodes CASSVFVSVAASYEQYF.

In this sample, this clonotype turned up a few times. V is TRBV10-3 and J is TRBJ2-5, with 10 bases identical to TRBD2. CDR1 and CDR2 from the germline V gene are ENHRY and SYGVKD. The CDR3 has 15 amino acids. V gave up 5 bases and J gave up 3 bases; unmatched junction bases: 6. CDR3 sequence reads: CAISSSGGLKETQYF. CDR3 DNA sequence: TGTGCCATCAGTAGTAGCGGGGGGCTTAAAGAGACCCAGTACTTC.

This clonotype was detected many times. The chain combines TRBV24-1 with TRBJ2-2, with 10 bases aligning to TRBD1. The CDR3 is 13 residues long. CDR1 and CDR2 from the germline V gene are KGHDR and SFDVKD. V gave up 9 bases and J gave up 3 bases; unmatched junction bases: 0. The CDR3 DNA reads as TGTGCCACCGGGACAGGGGACACCGGGGAGCTGTTTTTT. Translating gives CATGTGDTGELFF.

The gene calls are TRBV7-3 and TRBJ2-3, with 9 positions matching TRBD2. V shed 4 bases, J shed 14 bases, and the junction held 10 bases outside the gene matches. The CDR3 is 13 residues long. The germline gives CDR1 SGHTA, CDR2 FQGTGA. The CDR3 loop reads CASSSPGAGGLYF. The CDR3 DNA follows: TGTGCCAGCAGCTCCCCGGGGGCGGGGGGGCTGTATTTT.

Written as DNA, the CDR3 is TGTGCCAGCAGTGAACTACTCAATCAGCCCCAGCATTTT. Its protein is CASSELLNQPQHF. The rearrangement joins TRBV6-1 to TRBJ1-5; no clear D. The germline gives CDR1 MNHNS, CDR2 SASEGT. Trimming pared 2 bases from V and 3 bases from J, leaving 5 bases between. This CDR3 has 13 amino acids.

The chain is built from TRBV7-2 and TRBJ1-5; 7 nucleotides agree with TRBD1. The length of the CDR3 is 15 residues. The V gene's germline CDR1 is SGHTA and CDR2 FQGNSA. The J segment lost 1 base and the V segment lost 3 bases, leaving 3 bases of the junction unmatched. CDR3 region: CASSLPGQSNQPQHF. The CDR3 bases are TGTGCCAGCAGCTTGCCGGGACAGAGCAATCAGCCCCAGCATTTT.

This clonotype was found a few times. The chain joins TRBV18 to TRBJ2-1; TRBD2 matches at 10 bases. Germline values: CDR1 KGHSH, CDR2 LQKENI. V was pared by 5 bases and J by 5 bases, with 6 bases of the junction left unmatched. The CDR3 has 15 amino acids. Written as DNA, the CDR3 is TGTGCCAGCTCAGTGGGACTAGCGAAAAACAATGAGCAGTTCTTC. Translating it yields CASSVGLAKNNEQFF.

This clonotype was recorded a few times. The chain couples TRBV5-1 to TRBJ2-1, with D perhaps TRBD1 (6 bases). This CDR3 is built from 13 residues. The V gene lost 5 bases and the J gene lost 4 bases, with 10 bases spanning the gap. Germline values: CDR1 SGHRS, CDR2 YFSETQ. The CDR3 DNA reads TGCGCCAGCAGGTCAGGGGATTACAATGAGCAGTTCTTC. It codes for CASRSGDYNEQFF.

This clonotype was counted a few times. The chain uses TRBV20-1 and TRBJ2-1, with D maybe TRBD2 (7 bases). V was shortened by 3 bases and J by 6 bases, with 18 bases between the two germline ends. The CDR3 spans 15 residues. Per germline, CDR1 DFQATT and CDR2 SNEGSKA (reference sequence). CDR3 DNA: TGCAGTGCTAGCTTAGGGGGGGGCTGGGGCAATGAGCAGTTCTTC. Its translation: CSASLGGGWGNEQFF.

This sequence joins TRBV11-2 and TRBJ2-2; TRBD1 matches at 8 bases. Germline V CDR1 and CDR2: SGHAT, FQNNGV. The CDR3 is made up of 17 amino acids. Trimming took 1 base from V and 0 from J; bases not matched to a gene: 4. The CDR3 bases are TGTGCCAGCAGCTTAGTCCGGACAGGGACGAACACCGGGGAGCTGTTTTTT. Translating gives CASSLVRTGTNTGELFF.

In its sample, this clonotype was seen a few times. The chain employs TRBV5-1 and TRBJ2-4, with D perhaps being TRBD1 or TRBD2 (5 bases each). CDR3 length: 17 amino acids. The V end lost 4 bases, the J end lost 0 bases, and 17 bases lay between the germline ends. Germline V gene lookup returns CDR1 SGHRS and CDR2 YFSETQ. This chain's CDR3 is CASSPGTDLLAKNIQYF. CDR3 DNA: TGCGCCAGCAGCCCCGGGACGGACTTACTAGCCAAAAACATTCAGTACTTC.

This clonotype came up a few times. The rearrangement uses TRBV7-3 and TRBJ2-1, with a weak D call TRBD1 (6 bases). From germline, CDR1 is SGHTA and CDR2 FQGTGA. This CDR3 has 15 residues. The V and J ends lost 5 bases and 4 bases respectively, with 15 bases between them. CDR3 region: CASSLSGTLYNEQFF. The CDR3 DNA sequence: TGTGCCAGCAGCCTCTCCGGGACATTGTACAATGAGCAGTTCTTC. The full variable domain, with the rest looked up from reference TRBV7-3 and TRBJ2-1, is GAGVSQTPSNKVTEKGKYVELRCDPISGHTALYWYRQSLGQGPEFLIYFQGTGAADDSGLPNDRFFAVRPEGSVSTLKIQRTERGDSAVYLCASSLSGTLYNEQFFGPGTRLTVL.

This clonotype has a handful of counts. This chain connects TRBV11-2 to TRBJ2-7; TRBD2 is a possible D gene (5 bases). The germline CDR1 and CDR2 sequences are SGHAT and FQNNGV. Trimming took 0 bases from V and 7 from J, leaving 19 bases between them. This CDR3 is 16 amino acids long. The CDR3 loop reads CASSLDRVPDYEEQYF. CDR3 coding DNA: TGTGCCAGCAGCTTAGATCGGGTGCCCGACTACGAAGAGCAGTACTTC.

The chain employs TRBV20-1 and TRBJ2-5; 15 bases align to TRBD2. V lost 2 bases and J lost 2; bases outside the gene matches: 9. The CDR3 has 18 residues. CDR1 is DFQATT, CDR2 SNEGSKA, per germline (reference sequence). Written as DNA, the CDR3 is TGCAGTGCTAGAATCCCGGGACTAGCGGGGGGTCCTCAAGAGACCCAGTACTTC. This sequence encodes CSARIPGLAGGPQETQYF.

V and J are TRBV7-2 and TRBJ2-7; 7 nucleotides agree with TRBD2. Germline V CDR1 and CDR2: SGHTA, FQGNSA. The CDR3 loop spans 14 amino acids. V gave up 4 bases and J gave up 3 bases; unmatched junction bases: 6. Written as DNA, the CDR3 is TGTGCCAGCAGCTCGGGCGGGACTAACTACGAGCAGTACTTC. Residues: CASSSGGTNYEQYF.

The V call is TRBV27, the J call TRBJ1-1; D remains ambiguous. The germline V and J ends were trimmed by 7 bases and 0 bases, with 12 bases remaining between them. The germline V gene has CDR1 MNHEY and CDR2 SMNVEV (reference sequence). This CDR3 region has 14 residues. CDR3 residues: CASIDPTMNTEAFF. The CDR3, as DNA: TGTGCCAGCATAGATCCGACCATGAACACTGAAGCTTTCTTT.

This clonotype was observed a handful of times. The chain combines TRBV4-3 with TRBJ2-1, with D uncertain. The ends were cut back, 2 bases at V and 7 bases at J, with 21 bases in the middle. Per germline, CDR1 LGHNA and CDR2 YSLEER. The CDR3 is 17 amino acids. The CDR3 loop reads CASSQSWRESGLNEQFF. CDR3 bases: TGCGCCAGCAGCCAATCCTGGAGAGAGTCTGGGTTAAATGAGCAGTTCTTC.

This clonotype was seen ten or more times. The J gene is TRBJ2-5, the V gene TRBV6-5, with 9 bases fitting TRBD1. This CDR3 region has 16 residues. Germline V lookup: CDR1 MNHEY, CDR2 SVGAGI. Trimming cost V 0 bases and J 5 bases; bases outside gene matches: 7. The CDR3, as DNA: TGTGCCAGCAGTTACTCGGCCACAGGGGGCCGGGAGACCCAGTACTTC. Protein: CASSYSATGGRETQYF.